One sample yielded the 13 T cell receptor beta chains listed below, sequenced in a study of beta chain features in type 1 diabetes. cDNA synthesis used the whole RNA isolate, giving expressed TCRB sequences. Profiling relied on immunoSEQ multiplex PCR, and the TCRdb table lists in-frame clones only, not all of them. The sample lists 400,000 to 500,000 clones; about 15% were seen once. The sequencing input was naive CD4+ T cells from blood. These receptors originate from a man aged 30-40 years in good health.

This chain connects TRBV5-4 to TRBJ2-7; TRBD2 aligns across 12 bases. The CDR3 has 15 residues. Per the germline V gene, CDR1 is SGHNT and CDR2 is YYREEE (reference sequence). V trimming: 3 bases; J trimming: 4 bases; junction bases outside the gene matches: 5. Written as DNA, the CDR3 is TGTGCCAGCAGCTCCGGACTAGCGGGGAGATACGAGCAGTACTTC. It yields the protein CASSSGLAGRYEQYF.

In its sample, this clone was seen many times. The CDR3 here is CAWTHGGQGLVNV. Here the CDR3 DNA reads TGTGCCTGGACCCATGGGGGACAGGGCTTAGTAAACGTC. This chain uses TRBV30 with TRBJ2-7; 9 bases map to TRBD1. This CDR3 comprises 13 residues. The V gene's germline CDR1 is GTSNPN and CDR2 SVGIG (reference sequence).

The V gene is TRBV9, the J gene TRBJ2-1; no reliable D call. Germline V gene lookup returns CDR1 SGDLS and CDR2 YYNGEE. CDR3 length: 12 amino acids. Trimming shortened V by 0 bases and J by 5 bases, and 3 bases separated the two germline ends. CDR3 bases: TGTGCCAGCAGCGTAGGTGACAATGAGCAGTTCTTC. Protein: CASSVGDNEQFF.

This clone was counted between two and nine times. J is TRBJ1-4 and V is TRBV20-1; the D is unclear. V was trimmed by 1 base and J by 16 bases, leaving 13 bases between them. This CDR3 region has 11 residues. CDR1 and CDR2 (germline): DFQATT, SNEGSKA (reference sequence). As DNA, the CDR3 is TGCAGTGCTAGAGGAGGCCTCATAGGGTTTTTT. This gives the protein CSARGGLIGFF.

The V and J genes are TRBV5-1 and TRBJ2-5, with D possibly called TRBD1 or TRBD2 (6 bases each). CDR3 length: 15 residues. Germline V gene sequence: CDR1 SGHRS, CDR2 YFSETQ. V was trimmed by 4 bases and J by 5 bases, leaving 18 bases between them. The CDR3 DNA reads as TGCGCCAGCAGCCGAAATGGGGGGCCAGGGGAGACCCAGTACTTC. Its translation: CASSRNGGPGETQYF.

This clone was counted a few times. This chain joins TRBV7-2 and TRBJ2-7; 8 nucleotides agree with TRBD1. The germline V gene has CDR1 SGHTA and CDR2 FQGNSA. The length of the CDR3 is 14 residues. The CDR3 nucleotides are TGTGCCAGCAGGAAAGAGGACAGGGTTGTCGAGCAGAACGTC. Translating gives CASRKEDRVVEQNV.

V is TRBV23-1 and J is TRBJ2-2; D perhaps matches TRBD1 (5 bases). TRBV23-1 is given ORF status, its function remaining uncertain. The CDR3 spans 13 residues. The V and J ends lost 7 bases and 4 bases respectively, with 10 bases between them. The CDR3 spells CASNTDSTGELFF. The DNA of the CDR3 is TGCGCCAGCAACACAGACAGCACCGGGGAGCTGTTTTTT.

This clone came up a few times. V is TRBV19 and J is TRBJ2-7, with 9 bases matching TRBD2. V gave up 4 bases and J gave up 4 bases; unmatched junction bases: 8. This CDR3 contains 15 residues. Germline V lookup: CDR1 LNHDA, CDR2 SQIVND (reference sequence). CDR3: CASSSGGAPGYEQYF. CDR3 in DNA: TGTGCCAGTAGTAGCGGGGGGGCCCCCGGGTACGAGCAGTACTTC.

This clone was seen only a few times. The chain employs TRBV11-2 and TRBJ2-1; 10 nucleotides align to TRBD2. Germline assignment: CDR1 SGHAT and CDR2 FQNNGV. J was trimmed by 8 bases and V by 5 bases; bases with no gene match: 6. CDR3 length equals 14 residues. The CDR3 DNA follows: TGTGCCAGCAGCAGGGGACTAGCGATCCATGAGCAGTTCTTC. This encodes CASSRGLAIHEQFF. The complete variable domain, with remaining parts taken from reference TRBV11-2 and TRBJ2-1, reads EAGVAQSPRYKIIEKRQSVAFWCNPISGHATLYWYQQILGQGPKLLIQFQNNGVVDDSQLPKDRFSAERLKGVDSTLKIQPAKLEDSAVYLCASSRGLAIHEQFFGPGTRLTVL.

The gene calls are TRBV14 and TRBJ2-1; possible D gene TRBD1, 7 bases. Per the germline V gene, CDR1 is SGHDN and CDR2 is FVKESK. V was trimmed by 0 bases and J by 5 bases, leaving 14 bases between them. CDR3 length: 16 residues. The CDR3 region is CASSQDWAGGHNEQFF. CDR3 nucleotides: TGTGCCAGCAGCCAAGATTGGGCAGGGGGGCACAATGAGCAGTTCTTC.

This clone has just a few counts. The chain links TRBV29-1 to TRBJ2-5, with 8 bases identical to TRBD1. This CDR3 is built from 14 residues. CDR1 is SQVTM and CDR2 is ANQGSEA in the germline V gene. V was clipped by 4 bases and J by 5 bases; unmatched bases: 9. The CDR3 sequence: CSVGLAGGRETQYF. The CDR3 nucleotides are TGCAGCGTTGGATTGGCAGGGGGCAGGGAGACCCAGTACTTC.

This clone was detected many times. The rearrangement joins TRBV10-3 to TRBJ2-3, with unresolved D. The CDR3 covers 13 residues. In germline, CDR1 is ENHRY, CDR2 SYGVKD. V gave up 7 bases and J gave up 2 bases, with 10 bases separating them. CDR3 loop: CAIKEGNTDTQYF. The CDR3 DNA reads as TGTGCCATCAAAGAAGGGAACACAGATACGCAGTATTTT.

This clone was counted between two and nine times. The J gene is TRBJ1-3, the V gene TRBV9; 10 bases align to TRBD1. The J segment lost 6 bases and the V segment lost 3 bases, leaving 9 bases of the junction unmatched. The CDR3 is 16 residues long. Germline V CDR1 and CDR2: SGDLS, YYNGEE. The CDR3 DNA sequence: TGTGCCAGCAGCGCCCGCGGACAGGGGGTCGAAAACACCATATATTTT. Its translation: CASSARGQGVENTIYF.